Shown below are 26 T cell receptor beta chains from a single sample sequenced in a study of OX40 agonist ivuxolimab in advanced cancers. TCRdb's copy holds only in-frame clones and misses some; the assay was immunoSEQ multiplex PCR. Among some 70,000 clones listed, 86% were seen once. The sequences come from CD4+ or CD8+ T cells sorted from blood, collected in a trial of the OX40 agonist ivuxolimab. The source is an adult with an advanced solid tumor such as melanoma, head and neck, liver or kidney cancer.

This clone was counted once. The CDR3 loop reads CASSVGARADEQYF. The CDR3 DNA is TGTGCCAGCAGTGTTGGGGCCAGGGCAGACGAGCAGTACTTC. V gene TRBV6-1 combines with J gene TRBJ2-7; tentatively, D is TRBD1 (5 bases). Germline lookup yields CDR1 MNHNS and CDR2 SASEGT. The CDR3 spans 14 residues. Trimming took off 4 bases at V and 5 bases at J, with 15 bases between the two ends.

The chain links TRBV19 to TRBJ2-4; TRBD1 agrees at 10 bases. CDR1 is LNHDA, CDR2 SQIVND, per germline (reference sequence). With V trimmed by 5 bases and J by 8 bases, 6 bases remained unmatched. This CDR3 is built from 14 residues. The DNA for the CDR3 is TGTGCCAGTAGTGTCGGACAGGGGGTAGACATTCAGTACTTC. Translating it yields CASSVGQGVDIQYF.

The CDR3 coding sequence is TGTGCCAGTAGTATCTCAGGGAGAGGGAACTATGGCTACACCTTC. Translation: CASSISGRGNYGYTF. V gene TRBV19 combines with J gene TRBJ1-2; a weak D match, TRBD1 (5 bases). CDR1 and CDR2 (germline): LNHDA, SQIVND (reference sequence). The CDR3 covers 15 residues. Trimming cost V 3 bases and J 2 bases, with 13 bases left between them.

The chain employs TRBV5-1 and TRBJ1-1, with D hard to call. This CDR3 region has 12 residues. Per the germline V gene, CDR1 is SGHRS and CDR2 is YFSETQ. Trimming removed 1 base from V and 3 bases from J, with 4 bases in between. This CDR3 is CASSLTDTEAFF. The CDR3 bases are TGCGCCAGCAGCTTGACAGACACTGAAGCTTTCTTT.

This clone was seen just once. CDR3 DNA sequence: TGTGCCAGCAGTTTGGGACAGGGGGAGGCCGTCATCTATGGCTACACCTTC. Residues: CASSLGQGEAVIYGYTF. The chain couples TRBV28 to TRBJ1-2; 11 nucleotides align to TRBD1. CDR1 is MDHEN and CDR2 is SYDVKM in the germline V gene. The CDR3 has 17 residues. V lost 3 bases to trimming and J lost 4 bases; unmatched junction nucleotides: 10.

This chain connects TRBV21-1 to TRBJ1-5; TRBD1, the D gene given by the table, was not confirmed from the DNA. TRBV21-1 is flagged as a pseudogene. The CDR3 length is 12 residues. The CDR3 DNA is TGTGCCAGCAGCCAGGGGACTCAGCCCCAGCATTTT. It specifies CASSQGTQPQHF.

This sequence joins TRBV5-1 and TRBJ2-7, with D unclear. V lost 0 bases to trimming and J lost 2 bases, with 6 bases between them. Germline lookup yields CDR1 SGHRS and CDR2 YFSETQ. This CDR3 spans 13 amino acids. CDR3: CASSLDFPYEQYF. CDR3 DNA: TGCGCCAGCAGCTTGGACTTCCCCTACGAGCAGTACTTC.

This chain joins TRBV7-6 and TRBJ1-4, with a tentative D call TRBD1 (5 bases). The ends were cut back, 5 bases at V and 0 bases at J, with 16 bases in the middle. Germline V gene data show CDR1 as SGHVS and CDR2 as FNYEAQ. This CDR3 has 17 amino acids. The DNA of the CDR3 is TGTGCCAGCAGCCCGGGTGGGGCCGGAGCAACTAATGAAAAACTGTTTTTT. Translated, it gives CASSPGGAGATNEKLFF.

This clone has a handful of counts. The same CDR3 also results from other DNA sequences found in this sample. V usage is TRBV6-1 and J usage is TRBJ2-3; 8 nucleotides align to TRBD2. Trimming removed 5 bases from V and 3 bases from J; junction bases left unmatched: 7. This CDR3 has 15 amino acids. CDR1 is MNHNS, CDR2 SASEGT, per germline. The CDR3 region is CASSFAGGPTDTQYF. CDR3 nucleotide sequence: TGTGCCAGCAGTTTTGCGGGGGGCCCTACAGATACGCAGTATTTT.

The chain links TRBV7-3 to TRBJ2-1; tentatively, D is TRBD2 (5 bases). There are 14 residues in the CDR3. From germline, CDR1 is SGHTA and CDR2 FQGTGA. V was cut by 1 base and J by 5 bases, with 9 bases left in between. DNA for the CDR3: TGTGCCAGCAGCTTAATGGGTAGCGACAATGAGCAGTTCTTC. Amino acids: CASSLMGSDNEQFF.

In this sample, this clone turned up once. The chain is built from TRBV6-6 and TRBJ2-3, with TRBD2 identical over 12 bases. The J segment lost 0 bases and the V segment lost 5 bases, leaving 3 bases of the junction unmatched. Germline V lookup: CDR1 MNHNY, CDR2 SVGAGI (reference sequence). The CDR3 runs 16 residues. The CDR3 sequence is CASSRTSGISTDTQYF. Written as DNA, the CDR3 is TGTGCCAGCAGTCGGACTAGCGGGATTAGCACAGATACGCAGTATTTT.

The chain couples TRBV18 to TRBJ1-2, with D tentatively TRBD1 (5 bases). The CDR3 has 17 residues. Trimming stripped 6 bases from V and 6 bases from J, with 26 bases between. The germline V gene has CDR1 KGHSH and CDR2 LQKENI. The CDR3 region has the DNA TGTGCCAGCTCTTACGCGGGTTCCTCTGTCAGGGCGGATGGCTACACCTTC. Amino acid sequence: CASSYAGSSVRADGYTF.

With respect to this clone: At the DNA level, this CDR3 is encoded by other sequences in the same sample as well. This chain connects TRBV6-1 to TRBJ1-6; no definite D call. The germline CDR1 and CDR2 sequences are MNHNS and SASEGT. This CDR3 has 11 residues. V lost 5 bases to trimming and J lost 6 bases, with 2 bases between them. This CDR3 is CASSSNSPLHF. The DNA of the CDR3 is TGTGCCAGCAGTTCTAATTCACCCCTCCACTTT.

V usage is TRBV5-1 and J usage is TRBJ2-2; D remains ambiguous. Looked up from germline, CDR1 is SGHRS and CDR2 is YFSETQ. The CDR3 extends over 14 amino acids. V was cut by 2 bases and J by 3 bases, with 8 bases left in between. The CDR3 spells CASSLDGYTGELFF. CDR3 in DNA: TGCGCCAGCAGCTTAGACGGTTACACCGGGGAGCTGTTTTTT. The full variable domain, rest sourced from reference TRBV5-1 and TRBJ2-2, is KAGVTQTPRYLIKTRGQQVTLSCSPISGHRSVSWYQQTPGQGLQFLFEYFSETQRNKGNFPGRFSGRQFSNSRSEMNVSTLELGDSALYLCASSLDGYTGELFFGEGSRLTVL.

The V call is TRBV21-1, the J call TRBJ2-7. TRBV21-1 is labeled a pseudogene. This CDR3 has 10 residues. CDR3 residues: CASGPKYYPW. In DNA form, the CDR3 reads TGTGCCAGCGGTCCGAAATATTACCCCTGG.

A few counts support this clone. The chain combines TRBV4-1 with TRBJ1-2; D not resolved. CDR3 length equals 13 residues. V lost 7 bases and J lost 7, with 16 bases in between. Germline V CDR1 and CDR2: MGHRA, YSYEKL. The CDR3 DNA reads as TGCGCCAGCACCGCCAACGGTCTCGGTGGCTACACCTTC. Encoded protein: CASTANGLGGYTF.

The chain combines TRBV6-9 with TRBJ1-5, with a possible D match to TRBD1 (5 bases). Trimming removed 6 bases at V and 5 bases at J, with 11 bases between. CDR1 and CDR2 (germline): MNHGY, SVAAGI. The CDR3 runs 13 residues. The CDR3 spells CASSGARDQPQHF. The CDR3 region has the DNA TGTGCCAGCAGCGGGGCCCGAGATCAGCCCCAGCATTTT.

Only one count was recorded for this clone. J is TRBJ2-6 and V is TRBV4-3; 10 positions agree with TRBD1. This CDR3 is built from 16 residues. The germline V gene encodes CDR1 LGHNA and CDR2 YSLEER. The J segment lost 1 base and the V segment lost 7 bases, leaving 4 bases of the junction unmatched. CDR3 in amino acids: CASNRDRGSGANVLTF. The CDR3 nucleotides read TGCGCCAGCAACCGGGACAGGGGATCTGGGGCCAACGTCCTGACTTTC.

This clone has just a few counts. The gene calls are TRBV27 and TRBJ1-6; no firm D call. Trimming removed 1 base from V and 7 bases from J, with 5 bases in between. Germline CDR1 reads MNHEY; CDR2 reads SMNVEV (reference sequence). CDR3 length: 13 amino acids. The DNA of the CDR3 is TGTGCCAGCAGTTTATTGGAAAATTCACCCCTCCACTTT. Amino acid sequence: CASSLLENSPLHF.

CDR3 loop: CASSHDASSGGRTYEQYF. CDR3 DNA: TGTGCCAGCAGCCATGATGCTAGTAGTGGGGGCCGGACCTACGAGCAGTACTTC. The rearrangement uses TRBV4-2 and TRBJ2-7; D might be TRBD1 (6 bases). The CDR3 is 18 residues long. The V end lost 3 bases, the J end lost 2 bases, and 23 bases lay between the germline ends. CDR1 is LGHNA and CDR2 is YNFKEQ in the germline V gene.

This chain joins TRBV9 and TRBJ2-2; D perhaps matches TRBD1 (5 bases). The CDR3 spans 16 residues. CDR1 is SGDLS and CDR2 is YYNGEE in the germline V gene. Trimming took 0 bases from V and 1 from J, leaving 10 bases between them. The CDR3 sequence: CASSVAGIKNTGELFF. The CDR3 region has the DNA TGTGCCAGCAGCGTAGCAGGGATAAAGAACACCGGGGAGCTGTTTTTT.

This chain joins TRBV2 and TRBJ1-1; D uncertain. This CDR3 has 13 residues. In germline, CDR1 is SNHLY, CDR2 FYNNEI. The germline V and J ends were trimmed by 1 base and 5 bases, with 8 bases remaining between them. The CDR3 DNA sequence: TGTGCCAGCAGTGAAGAAAGGGAGACTGAAGCTTTCTTT. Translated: CASSEERETEAFF.

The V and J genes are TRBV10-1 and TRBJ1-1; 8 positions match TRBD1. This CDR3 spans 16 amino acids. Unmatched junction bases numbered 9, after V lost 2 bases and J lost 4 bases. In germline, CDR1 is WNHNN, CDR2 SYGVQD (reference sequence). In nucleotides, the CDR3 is TGCGCCAGCAGTGAGCCCAGACAGGGGAAGGGCACTGAAGCTTTCTTT. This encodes CASSEPRQGKGTEAFF.

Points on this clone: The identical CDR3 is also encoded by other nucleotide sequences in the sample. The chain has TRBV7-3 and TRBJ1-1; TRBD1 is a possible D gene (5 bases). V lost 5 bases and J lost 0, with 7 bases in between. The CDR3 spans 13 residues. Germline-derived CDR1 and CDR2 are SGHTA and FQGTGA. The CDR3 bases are TGTGCCAGCAGCAGGGGAATGAACACTGAAGCTTTCTTT. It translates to CASSRGMNTEAFF.

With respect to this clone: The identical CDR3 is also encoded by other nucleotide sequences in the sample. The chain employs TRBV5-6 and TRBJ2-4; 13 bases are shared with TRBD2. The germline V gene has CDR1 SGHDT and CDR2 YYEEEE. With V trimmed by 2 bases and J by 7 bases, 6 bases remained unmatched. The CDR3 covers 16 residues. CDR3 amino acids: CASSFGLAGVQNIQYF. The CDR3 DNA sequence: TGTGCCAGCAGCTTTGGACTAGCGGGGGTCCAGAACATTCAGTACTTC.

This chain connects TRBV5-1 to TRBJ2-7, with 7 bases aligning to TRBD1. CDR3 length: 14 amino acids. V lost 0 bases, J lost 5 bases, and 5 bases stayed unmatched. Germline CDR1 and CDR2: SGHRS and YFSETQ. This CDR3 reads CASSLAQGLDEQYF. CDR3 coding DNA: TGCGCCAGCAGCTTGGCACAGGGGCTCGACGAGCAGTACTTC.